This TCR beta chain was identified during a study of regulatory T cells in long-lasting Graves disease. Time point indicated: newly diagnosed GD, antithyroid drugs for less than 3 months. PBMC-extracted RNA yielded the TCR library. General study points: Among samples with persistent disease, TRBV28, TRBJ1-2 and TRBJ2-5 were favored.

This clonotype occurred many times. Its specificity is not known. Building the TCR beta libraries relied on iRepertoire HTBI primers, and CDR3 regions underwent Arm-PCR. TCRdb used MiXCR to reprocess the multiplex PCR reads, holding one entry per CDR3 protein. The data show about 240,000 distinct CDR3 sequences, with 20% seen just once and 11% to 15% held by the top ten. The CDR3 totals 12 residues. The germline V gene encodes CDR1 LGHDT and CDR2 YNNKEL (reference sequence). V was clipped by 5 bases and J by 5 bases, with 9 bases between them. This sequence was found in a female donor with Graves disease. The specimen comprised peripheral blood mononuclear cells (PBMCs), sampled at new diagnosis, from a patient treated with antithyroid drugs. The chain joins TRBV3-1 to TRBJ2-5; D possibly corresponds to TRBD1 (5 bases). The CDR3 sequence: CASSKDTETQYF. The CDR3 DNA is TGTGCCAGCAGCAAGGACACGGAGACCCAGTACTTC.